This T cell receptor beta chain was recovered during a study of glioma-infiltrating T cells after dendritic cell vaccination. Study in general: Glioblastoma patients came from Phase I and II dendritic cell vaccination trials. Patients received autologous tumor lysate-pulsed dendritic cell vaccination between about 2003 and 2013.

Sequenced by immunoSEQ multiplex PCR; TCRdb stores in-frame clones only, minus some. The sample shows about 95,000 clones, more than 75% of them seen only once. Per germline, CDR1 SQVTM and CDR2 ANQGSEA. With 7 bases removed from V and 8 bases from J, the gap between germline ends came to 14 bases. The CDR3 contains 12 residues. Sample: blood, taken before dendritic cell vaccination. The rearrangement uses TRBV29-1 and TRBJ1-4; perhaps TRBD1 as D (6 bases). The clonotype originates from a human donor with glioblastoma. CDR3 nucleotides: TGCAGCGCCTCCAAGGACAGCGAAAAACTGTTTTTT. Protein: CSASKDSEKLFF.